A single TCR beta chain is shown here with its context. The CDR3 spans 14 residues. Losses at the gene ends were 10 bases for V and 11 bases for J; bases not matched to a gene: 17. Germline CDR1 is ENHRY and CDR2 is SYGVKD. This sample is drawn from a study of blood T cells in healthy people across ages. The authors ran a second PCR of about 6 to 12 cycles using a sample-barcoded 5' primer and a J-beta primer mix. Tagging of each cDNA molecule was performed by a template-switch adaptor with 12 random nucleotides. TCRdb used MiXCR to reprocess the 5' RACE reads, holding one entry per CDR3 protein. Of roughly 1,500,000 distinct CDR3 sequences detected, 42% appear once; the ten largest clones hold 7.9%.

The TCR was taken from a woman under 30 in good health. Sequenced sample: blood. This chain joins TRBV10-3 and TRBJ2-5; the match to TRBD1 covers 9 bases. This CDR3 is CATRGTGNNNEQYF. The CDR3 DNA reads as TGTGCCACCCGGGGGACAGGGAATAACAATGAGCAGTACTTC.